This T cell receptor (beta chain) was found in a study of cytomegalovirus exposure and HLA in healthy donors. The table came from immunoSEQ multiplex PCR; TCRdb's copy has only in-frame clones and leaves some out. The sample contains approximately 180,000 clones, around 86% of which appear only once. The sample holds one count of this clone. This receptor was identified in a woman under 30 in good health and CMV-seronegative. Material for sequencing was PBMCs.

CDR3 sequence reads: CASGTPANQPQHF. DNA for the CDR3: TGTGCCAGCGGGACACCGGCTAATCAGCCCCAGCATTTT. The genes are TRBV27 and TRBJ1-5; D possibly corresponds to TRBD1 (6 bases). Germline values: CDR1 MNHEY, CDR2 SMNVEV (reference sequence). The CDR3 totals 13 residues. Trimming left V 8 bases short and J 4 bases short, with 12 bases between.